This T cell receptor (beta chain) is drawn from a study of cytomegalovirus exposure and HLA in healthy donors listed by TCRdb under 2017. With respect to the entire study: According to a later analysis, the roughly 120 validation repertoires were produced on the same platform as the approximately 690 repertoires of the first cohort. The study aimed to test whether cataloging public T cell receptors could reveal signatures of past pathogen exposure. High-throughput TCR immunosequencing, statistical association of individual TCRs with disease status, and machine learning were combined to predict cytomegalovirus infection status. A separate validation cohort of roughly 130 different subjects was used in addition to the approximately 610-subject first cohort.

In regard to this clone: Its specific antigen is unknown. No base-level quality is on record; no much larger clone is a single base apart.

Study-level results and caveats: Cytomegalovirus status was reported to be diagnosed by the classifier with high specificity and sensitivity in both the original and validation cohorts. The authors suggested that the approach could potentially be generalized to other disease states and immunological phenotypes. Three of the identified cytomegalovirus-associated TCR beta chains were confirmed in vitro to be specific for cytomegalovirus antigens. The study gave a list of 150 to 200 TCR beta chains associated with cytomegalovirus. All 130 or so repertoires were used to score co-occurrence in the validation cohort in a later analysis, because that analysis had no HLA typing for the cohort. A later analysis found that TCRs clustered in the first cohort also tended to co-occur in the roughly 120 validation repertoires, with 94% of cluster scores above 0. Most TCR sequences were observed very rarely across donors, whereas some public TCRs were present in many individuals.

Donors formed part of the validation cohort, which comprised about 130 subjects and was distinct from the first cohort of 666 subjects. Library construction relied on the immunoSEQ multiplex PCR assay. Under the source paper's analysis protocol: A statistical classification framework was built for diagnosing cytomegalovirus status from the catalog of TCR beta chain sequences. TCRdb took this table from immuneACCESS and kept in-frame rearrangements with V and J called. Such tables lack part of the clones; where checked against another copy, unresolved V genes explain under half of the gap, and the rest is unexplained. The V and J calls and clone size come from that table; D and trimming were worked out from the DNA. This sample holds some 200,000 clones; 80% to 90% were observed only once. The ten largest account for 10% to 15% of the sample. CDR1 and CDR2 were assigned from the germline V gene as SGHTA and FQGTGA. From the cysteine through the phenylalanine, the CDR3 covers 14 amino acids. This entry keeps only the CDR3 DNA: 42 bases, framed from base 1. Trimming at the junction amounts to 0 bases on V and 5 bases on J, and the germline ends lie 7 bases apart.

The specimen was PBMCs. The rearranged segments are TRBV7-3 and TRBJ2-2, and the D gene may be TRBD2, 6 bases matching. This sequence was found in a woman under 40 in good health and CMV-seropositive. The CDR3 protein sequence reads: CASSLTGGTGELFF. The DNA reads TGTGCCAGCAGCTTAACGGGGGGAACCGGGGAGCTGTTTTTT.